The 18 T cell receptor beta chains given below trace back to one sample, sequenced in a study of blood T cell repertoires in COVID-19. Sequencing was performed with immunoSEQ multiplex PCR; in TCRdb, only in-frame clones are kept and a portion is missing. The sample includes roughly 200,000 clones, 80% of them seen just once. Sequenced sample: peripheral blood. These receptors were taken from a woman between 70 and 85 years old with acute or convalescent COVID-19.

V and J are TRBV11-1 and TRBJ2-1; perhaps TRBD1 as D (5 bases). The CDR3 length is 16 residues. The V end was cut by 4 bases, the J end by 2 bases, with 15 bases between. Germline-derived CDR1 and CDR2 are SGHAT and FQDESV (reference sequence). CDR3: CASSWLGPQAYNEQFF. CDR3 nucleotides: TGTGCCAGCAGCTGGCTTGGACCACAGGCCTACAATGAGCAGTTCTTC.

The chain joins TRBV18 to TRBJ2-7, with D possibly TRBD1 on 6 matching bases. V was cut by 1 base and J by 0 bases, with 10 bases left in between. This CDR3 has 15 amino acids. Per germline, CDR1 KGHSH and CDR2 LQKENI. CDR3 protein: CASSPHRDTSYEQYF. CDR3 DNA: TGTGCCAGCTCACCACACCGGGACACCTCCTACGAGCAGTACTTC.

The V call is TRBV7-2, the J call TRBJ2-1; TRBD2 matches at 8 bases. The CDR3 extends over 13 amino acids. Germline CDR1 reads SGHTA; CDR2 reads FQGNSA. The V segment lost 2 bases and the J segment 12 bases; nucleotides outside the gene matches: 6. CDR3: CASSLSGRSRQFF. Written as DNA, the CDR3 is TGTGCCAGCAGCTTAAGCGGGAGATCGCGGCAGTTCTTC.

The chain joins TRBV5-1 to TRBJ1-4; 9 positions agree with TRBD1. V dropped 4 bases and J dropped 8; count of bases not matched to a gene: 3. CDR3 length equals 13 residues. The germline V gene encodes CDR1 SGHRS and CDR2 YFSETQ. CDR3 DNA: TGCGCCAGCAGCAGGGACAGGGCGGAAAAACTGTTTTTT. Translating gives CASSRDRAEKLFF.

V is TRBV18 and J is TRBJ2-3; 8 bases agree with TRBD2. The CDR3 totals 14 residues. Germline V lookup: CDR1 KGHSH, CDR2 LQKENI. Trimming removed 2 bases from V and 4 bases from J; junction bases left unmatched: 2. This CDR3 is CASSPTSGADTQYF. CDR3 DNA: TGTGCCAGCTCACCAACTAGCGGAGCAGATACGCAGTATTTT.

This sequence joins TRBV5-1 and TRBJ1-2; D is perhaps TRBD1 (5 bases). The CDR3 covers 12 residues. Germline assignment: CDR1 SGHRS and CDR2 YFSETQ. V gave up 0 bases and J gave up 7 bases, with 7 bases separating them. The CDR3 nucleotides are TGCGCCAGCAGCTTGGTCGACAGTGGCTACACCTTC. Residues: CASSLVDSGYTF.

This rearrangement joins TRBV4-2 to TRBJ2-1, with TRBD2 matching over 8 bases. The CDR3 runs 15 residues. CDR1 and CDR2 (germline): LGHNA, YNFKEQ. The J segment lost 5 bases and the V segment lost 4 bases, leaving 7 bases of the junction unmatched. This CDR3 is CASSPTSGANNEQFF. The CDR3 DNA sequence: TGTGCCAGCAGCCCCACTAGCGGTGCGAACAATGAGCAGTTCTTC.

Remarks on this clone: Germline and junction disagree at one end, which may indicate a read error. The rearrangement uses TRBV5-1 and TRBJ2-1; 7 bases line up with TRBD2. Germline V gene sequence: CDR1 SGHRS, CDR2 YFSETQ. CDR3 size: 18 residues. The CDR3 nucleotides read TGCGTCAGCAGCTTGGCTAGCGGCCTCTTTAGCTCCTACAATGAGCAGTTCTTC. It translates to CVSSLASGLFSSYNEQFF. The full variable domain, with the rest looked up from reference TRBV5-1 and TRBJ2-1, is KAGVTQTPRYLIKTRGQQVTLSCSPISGHRSVSWYQQTPGQGLQFLFEYFSETQRNKGNFPGRFSGRQFSNSRSEMNVSTLELGDSALYLCVSSLASGLFSSYNEQFFGPGTRLTVL.

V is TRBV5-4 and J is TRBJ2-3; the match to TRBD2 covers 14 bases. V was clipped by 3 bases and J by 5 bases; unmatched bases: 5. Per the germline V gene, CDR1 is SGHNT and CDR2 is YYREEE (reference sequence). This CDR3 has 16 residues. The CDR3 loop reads CASSSTSGRALDTQYF. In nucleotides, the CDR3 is TGTGCCAGCAGCTCGACTAGCGGGAGGGCCTTAGATACGCAGTATTTT.

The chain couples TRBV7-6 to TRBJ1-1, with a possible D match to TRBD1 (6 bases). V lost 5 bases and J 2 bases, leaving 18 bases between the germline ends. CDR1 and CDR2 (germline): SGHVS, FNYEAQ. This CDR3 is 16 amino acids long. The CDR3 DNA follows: TGTGCCAGCAGCCTCATGGCGCAGGGGACAAACACTGAAGCTTTCTTT. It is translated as CASSLMAQGTNTEAFF.

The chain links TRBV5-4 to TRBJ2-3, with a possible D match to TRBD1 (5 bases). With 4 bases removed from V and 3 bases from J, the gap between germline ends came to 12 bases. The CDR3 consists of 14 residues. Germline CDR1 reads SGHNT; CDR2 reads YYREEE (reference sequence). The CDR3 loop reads CASSTRQSTDTQYF. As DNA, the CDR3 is TGTGCCAGCAGCACCCGACAGTCTACAGATACGCAGTATTTT.

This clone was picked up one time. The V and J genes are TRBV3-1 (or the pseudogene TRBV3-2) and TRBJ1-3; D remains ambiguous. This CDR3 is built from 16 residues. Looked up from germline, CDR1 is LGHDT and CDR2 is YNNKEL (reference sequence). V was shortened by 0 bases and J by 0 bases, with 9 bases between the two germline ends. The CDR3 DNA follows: TGTGCCAGCAGCCAAGATCCGAGCCCCTCTGGAAACACCATATATTTT. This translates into CASSQDPSPSGNTIYF.

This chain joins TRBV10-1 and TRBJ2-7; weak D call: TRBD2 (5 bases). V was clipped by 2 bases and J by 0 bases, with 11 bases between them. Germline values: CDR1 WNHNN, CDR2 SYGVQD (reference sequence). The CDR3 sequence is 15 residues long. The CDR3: CASSERLGGSYEQYF. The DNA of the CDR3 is TGCGCCAGCAGTGAGCGGCTAGGAGGCTCCTACGAGCAGTACTTC.

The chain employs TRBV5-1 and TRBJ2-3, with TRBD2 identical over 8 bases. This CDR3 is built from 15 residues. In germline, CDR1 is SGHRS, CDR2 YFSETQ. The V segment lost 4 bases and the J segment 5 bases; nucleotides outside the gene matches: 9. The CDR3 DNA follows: TGCGCCAGCAGCCCCAGGGATAGCGGGGTAGATACGCAGTATTTT. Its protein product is CASSPRDSGVDTQYF.

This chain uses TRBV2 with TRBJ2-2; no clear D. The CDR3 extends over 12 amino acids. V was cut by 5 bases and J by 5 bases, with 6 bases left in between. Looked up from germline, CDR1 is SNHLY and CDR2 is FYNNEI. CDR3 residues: CASSTGTGELFF. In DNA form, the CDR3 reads TGTGCCAGCAGTACGGGTACCGGGGAGCTGTTTTTT. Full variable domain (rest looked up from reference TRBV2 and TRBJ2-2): EPEVTQTPSHQVTQMGQEVILRCVPISNHLYFYWYRQILGQKVEFLVSFYNNEISEKSEIFDDQFSVERPDGSNFTLKIRSTKLEDSAMYFCASSTGTGELFFGEGSRLTVL.

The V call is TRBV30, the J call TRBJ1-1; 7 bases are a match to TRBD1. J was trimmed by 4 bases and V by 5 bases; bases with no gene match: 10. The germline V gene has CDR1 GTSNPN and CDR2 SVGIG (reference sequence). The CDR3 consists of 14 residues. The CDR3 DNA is TGTGCCTGGGAGAAGGGGGCGGTGGGCACTGAAGCTTTCTTT. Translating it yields CAWEKGAVGTEAFF.

The CDR3 sequence is CASSHPHSGIRTDTQYF. The CDR3 nucleotides are TGTGCCAGCAGCCACCCTCATAGCGGGATCAGGACAGATACGCAGTATTTT. The chain employs TRBV14 and TRBJ2-3; 8 nucleotides match TRBD2. V lost 3 bases and J lost 3; bases outside the gene matches: 11. Germline V gene data show CDR1 as SGHDN and CDR2 as FVKESK. CDR3 length equals 17 residues.

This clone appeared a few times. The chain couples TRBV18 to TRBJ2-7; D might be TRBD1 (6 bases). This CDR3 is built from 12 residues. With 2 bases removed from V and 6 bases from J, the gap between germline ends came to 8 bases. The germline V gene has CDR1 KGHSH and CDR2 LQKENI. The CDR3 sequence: CASSPGGLEQYF. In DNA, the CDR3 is TGTGCCAGCTCACCAGGGGGCCTCGAGCAGTACTTC.